The 32 T cell receptor beta chains below were found in one sample sequenced in a study of blood T cell repertoires in COVID-19. Sequencing was performed with immunoSEQ multiplex PCR; in TCRdb, only in-frame clones are kept and a portion is missing. This table holds 60,000 to 85,000 clones, about 69% found once. Sequencing was performed on peripheral blood. The receptors originated from a man in his sixties or seventies with acute or convalescent COVID-19.

The genes are TRBV4-1 and TRBJ2-1; 7 positions match TRBD1. Unmatched junction bases numbered 8, after V lost 3 bases and J lost 3 bases. The length of the CDR3 is 16 residues. Per the germline V gene, CDR1 is MGHRA and CDR2 is YSYEKL. CDR3 DNA sequence: TGCGCCAGCAGCCACGGCGACAGGGCGTACTACAATGAGCAGTTCTTC. It codes for CASSHGDRAYYNEQFF.

To note about this clone: Other nucleotide sequences in the sample specify the same CDR3. The chain joins TRBV5-1 to TRBJ1-5; TRBD1 matches at 7 bases. J was trimmed by 2 bases and V by 4 bases; bases with no gene match: 3. The germline V gene encodes CDR1 SGHRS and CDR2 YFSETQ. This CDR3 has 14 amino acids. The DNA for the CDR3 is TGCGCCAGCAGCCCCGGACAGGGCAATCAGCCCCAGCATTTT. Protein: CASSPGQGNQPQHF.

The J gene is TRBJ1-2, the V gene TRBV28, with 7 positions matching TRBD1. The V segment lost 0 bases and the J segment 4 bases; nucleotides outside the gene matches: 14. The CDR3 consists of 18 residues. CDR1 is MDHEN, CDR2 SYDVKM, per germline. CDR3 DNA sequence: TGTGCCAGCAGTTTATGGCAGGGGGAGCGCGGGCTTCTCTATGGCTACACCTTC. It translates to CASSLWQGERGLLYGYTF.

This clone has more than one count but fewer than ten. The J gene is TRBJ1-6, the V gene TRBV6-5; D call uncertain. The CDR3 extends over 15 amino acids. Looked up from germline, CDR1 is MNHEY and CDR2 is SVGAGI. V was cut by 4 bases and J by 0 bases, with 7 bases left in between. This chain's CDR3 is CASSSVSSYNSPLHF. DNA of the CDR3: TGTGCCAGCAGTTCCGTCAGCTCCTATAATTCACCCCTCCACTTT.

This clone has just one count. The chain is built from TRBV10-3 and TRBJ2-2; 7 bases are shared with TRBD2. CDR3 length equals 14 residues. After removal of 7 bases from V and 7 bases from J, the junction contained 9 bases not matched to a gene. Germline assignment: CDR1 ENHRY and CDR2 SYGVKD. The CDR3 reads CAITGGGSVGELFF. The CDR3 DNA sequence: TGTGCCATCACCGGGGGAGGGTCGGTCGGGGAGCTGTTTTTT.

This clone occurred a few times. This chain uses TRBV9 with TRBJ1-5, with D tentatively TRBD1 (5 bases). Per the germline V gene, CDR1 is SGDLS and CDR2 is YYNGEE. The CDR3 covers 16 residues. V shed 4 bases and J shed 4 bases, with 18 bases lying between them. The CDR3 DNA reads as TGTGCCAGCAGCTCGGGGGGAGACTCCAGAAATCAGCCCCAGCATTTT. Encoded protein: CASSSGGDSRNQPQHF.

This clone was found once. V and J are TRBV5-1 and TRBJ2-7; D possibly corresponds to TRBD1 (6 bases). The germline V gene has CDR1 SGHRS and CDR2 YFSETQ. CDR3 size: 14 residues. Trimming took off 2 bases at V and 2 bases at J, with 11 bases between the two ends. The CDR3 reads CASSLQGRAYEQYF. The CDR3, as DNA: TGCGCCAGCAGCTTACAGGGCAGAGCCTACGAGCAGTACTTC.

The chain carries TRBV6-6 and TRBJ1-2, with a possible D match to TRBD1 (5 bases). V dropped 7 bases and J dropped 7 bases, with 13 bases sitting between them. CDR3 length equals 12 residues. Germline V gene lookup returns CDR1 MNHNY and CDR2 SVGAGI (reference sequence). The CDR3 region is CASTDSGGGYTF. CDR3 in DNA: TGTGCCAGCACCGACTCGGGGGGTGGCTACACCTTC.

The CDR3 loop reads CASSPAAGGRQPQHF. CDR3 DNA sequence: TGTGCCAGCTCTCCCGCGGCAGGGGGCCGTCAGCCCCAGCATTTT. The V and J genes are TRBV18 and TRBJ1-5, with TRBD1 matching 8 bases. The CDR3 length is 15 residues. Germline CDR1 and CDR2: KGHSH and LQKENI. J gave up 6 bases and V 6 bases, and 10 bases lay outside the gene matches.

The V and J genes are TRBV7-2 and TRBJ1-1; D perhaps matches TRBD1 (6 bases). Trimming left V 4 bases short and J 6 bases short, with 9 bases between. Germline assignment: CDR1 SGHTA and CDR2 FQGNSA. The CDR3 sequence is 12 residues long. Here the CDR3 reads CASSSQGAEAFF. Written as DNA, the CDR3 is TGTGCCAGCAGCTCACAGGGAGCTGAAGCTTTCTTT.

V gene TRBV10-2 combines with J gene TRBJ2-7, with TRBD2 as a possible D gene (5 bases). V lost 2 bases and J lost 8, with 7 bases in between. The CDR3 is made up of 11 amino acids. From germline, CDR1 is WSHSY and CDR2 SAAADI. CDR3 DNA: TGCGCCAGCAGTGAGACGGGAAAGCAGTACTTC. Its translation is CASSETGKQYF.

This clone was detected a few times. This rearrangement joins TRBV7-6 to TRBJ2-1; D gene ambiguous. Germline CDR1 reads SGHVS; CDR2 reads FNYEAQ. The V end was cut by 3 bases, the J end by 0 bases, with 6 bases between. The CDR3 extends over 14 amino acids. This CDR3 reads CASSFLSSYNEQFF. CDR3 DNA sequence: TGTGCCAGCAGCTTCCTGAGCTCCTACAATGAGCAGTTCTTC.

This chain connects TRBV7-8 to TRBJ1-2, with 7 bases matching TRBD1. CDR3 length equals 14 residues. The junction had 5 bases not matched to a gene; V was cut back by 3 bases and J by 4 bases. Germline assignment: CDR1 SGHVS and CDR2 FQNEAQ. This CDR3 reads CASSLRDSSYGYTF. Written as DNA, the CDR3 is TGTGCCAGCAGCTTGCGGGACAGTTCCTATGGCTACACCTTC.

CDR3 DNA: TGTGCCAGTAGTTCACAGGGGGCCAGAACTGAAGCTTTCTTT. Amino acid sequence: CASSSQGARTEAFF. The rearrangement links TRBV19 to TRBJ1-1; the match to TRBD1 covers 9 bases. CDR3 length equals 14 residues. J gave up 5 bases and V 5 bases, and 6 bases lay outside the gene matches. Per germline, CDR1 LNHDA and CDR2 SQIVND (reference sequence).

This chain uses TRBV28 with TRBJ2-7, with 13 bases lining up with TRBD2. CDR3 size: 15 residues. J gave up 7 bases and V 10 bases, and 13 bases lay outside the gene matches. Germline values: CDR1 MDHEN, CDR2 SYDVKM. This CDR3 reads CAILSTSGRAVEQYF. The CDR3 DNA reads as TGTGCCATCCTATCTACTAGCGGGAGGGCTGTGGAGCAGTACTTC.

The sample holds a few counts of this clone. The chain combines TRBV5-8 with TRBJ1-5; 9 bases align to TRBD1. The germline V gene encodes CDR1 SGHTS and CDR2 YDEGEE. The CDR3 sequence is 15 residues long. The V segment lost 4 bases and the J segment 4 bases; nucleotides outside the gene matches: 6. CDR3 region: CASSEGTGRNQPQHF. CDR3 sequence (DNA): TGTGCCAGCAGCGAAGGGACAGGGAGGAATCAGCCCCAGCATTTT.

The chain's CDR3 is CASSYSQANSPLHF. CDR3 DNA sequence: TGTGCCAGCAGTTACTCCCAGGCGAACTCACCCCTCCACTTT. V usage is TRBV6-5 and J usage is TRBJ1-6; D unclear. The germline V gene encodes CDR1 MNHEY and CDR2 SVGAGI. The V gene lost 0 bases and the J gene lost 10 bases, with 10 bases spanning the gap. The CDR3 extends over 14 amino acids.

The chain employs TRBV11-2 and TRBJ2-3; perhaps TRBD1 as D (6 bases). Deletions cut 2 bases from V and 2 bases from J, with 14 bases between. The length of the CDR3 is 16 residues. Germline lookup yields CDR1 SGHAT and CDR2 FQNNGV. CDR3: CASSLYRTADTDTQYF. In DNA form, the CDR3 reads TGTGCCAGCAGCTTATATCGGACAGCGGACACAGATACGCAGTATTTT.

This chain uses TRBV5-1 with TRBJ1-3, with D unclear. This CDR3 spans 16 amino acids. Germline values: CDR1 SGHRS, CDR2 YFSETQ. Trimming cost V 0 bases and J 2 bases, with 12 bases left between them. CDR3 nucleotide sequence: TGCGCCAGCAGCTTGGGGATTGCGGGGACTGGAAACACCATATATTTT. It specifies CASSLGIAGTGNTIYF.

This clone has a handful of counts. The V call is TRBV28, the J call TRBJ1-1; D not resolved. There are 12 residues in the CDR3. Germline CDR1 MDHEN, CDR2 SYDVKM. V was pared by 6 bases and J by 5 bases, with 10 bases between. This chain's CDR3 is CASSSPGTEAFF. DNA for the CDR3: TGTGCCAGCAGCTCTCCGGGGACTGAAGCTTTCTTT.

V usage is TRBV9 and J usage is TRBJ2-3, with TRBD2 matching 7 bases. V lost 3 bases, J lost 0 bases, and 7 bases stayed unmatched. This CDR3 spans 16 amino acids. Germline CDR1 is SGDLS and CDR2 is YYNGEE. The CDR3 sequence: CASSGEGVGSTDTQYF. DNA for the CDR3: TGTGCCAGCAGCGGGGAGGGAGTAGGCAGCACAGATACGCAGTATTTT.

The rearrangement joins TRBV4-2 to TRBJ2-7; the match to TRBD1 covers 11 bases. CDR1 and CDR2 from the germline V gene are LGHNA and YNFKEQ. V was clipped by 3 bases and J by 2 bases; unmatched bases: 6. The CDR3 covers 16 residues. CDR3 coding DNA: TGTGCCAGCAGCCAGGCTTCGGGACAGGGGGCCTACGAGCAGTACTTC. It is translated as CASSQASGQGAYEQYF.

The gene calls are TRBV6-4 and TRBJ2-3; TRBD1 agrees at 9 bases. V gave up 6 bases and J gave up 0 bases; unmatched junction bases: 7. Per germline, CDR1 MRHNA and CDR2 SNTAGT. There are 16 residues in the CDR3. CDR3 residues: CASSESGTGSTDTQYF. CDR3 bases: TGTGCCAGCAGCGAATCCGGGACAGGGAGCACAGATACGCAGTATTTT.

This chain uses TRBV3-1 (or the pseudogene TRBV3-2) with TRBJ2-3; D might be TRBD2 (6 bases). Germline assignment: CDR1 LGHDT and CDR2 YNNKEL (reference sequence). V lost 0 bases and J lost 0, with 16 bases in between. This CDR3 is built from 18 residues. CDR3 coding DNA: TGTGCCAGCAGCCAAGAGATCGCGCGGGATCCTAGCACAGATACGCAGTATTTT. Encoded protein: CASSQEIARDPSTDTQYF.

The genes are TRBV5-4 and TRBJ2-3; 12 nucleotides match TRBD2. From germline, CDR1 is SGHNT and CDR2 YYREEE (reference sequence). With 4 bases clipped from V and 2 bases from J, the junction kept 5 bases outside the gene matches. This CDR3 is built from 16 residues. The CDR3 spells CASSRRTSGDTDTQYF. CDR3 in DNA: TGTGCCAGCAGCCGGCGGACTAGCGGGGACACAGATACGCAGTATTTT.

The chain links TRBV28 to TRBJ2-1, with 10 bases fitting TRBD2. CDR1 MDHEN and CDR2 SYDVKM come from the germline V gene. This CDR3 has 16 amino acids. Losses at the gene ends were 6 bases for V and 7 bases for J; bases not matched to a gene: 12. The CDR3 protein is CASSSSLAGVKNEQFF. The CDR3, as DNA: TGTGCCAGCAGCTCCTCGCTAGCGGGAGTTAAAAATGAGCAGTTCTTC.

This clone was picked up one time. The V gene is TRBV12-5, the J gene TRBJ2-2; 9 bases align to TRBD2. Germline V gene sequence: CDR1 LGHNT, CDR2 FRNRAP. Germline trimming cut 7 bases from V and 6 bases from J; bases unmatched to any gene: 12. The CDR3 has 16 residues. CDR3 residues: CASALRGREGPGELFF. The CDR3 bases are TGTGCTAGTGCCCTCCGGGGGCGGGAGGGCCCCGGGGAGCTGTTTTTT.

The rearrangement joins TRBV13 to TRBJ2-5; weak D call: TRBD2 (6 bases). The V end was cut by 5 bases, the J end by 4 bases, with 11 bases between. The CDR3 runs to 13 residues. Germline values: CDR1 PRHDT, CDR2 FYEKMQ (reference sequence). CDR3 in amino acids: CASSKGLGETQYF. The CDR3 DNA reads TGTGCCAGCAGCAAGGGACTGGGAGAGACCCAGTACTTC.

This chain links TRBV28 with TRBJ2-3; 10 nucleotides align to TRBD2. The CDR3 runs to 14 residues. V lost 2 bases, J lost 6 bases, and 2 bases stayed unmatched. The germline V gene has CDR1 MDHEN and CDR2 SYDVKM. The CDR3 DNA follows: TGTGCCAGCAGTTTAATAGCGGGAGGCGATACGCAGTATTTT. Protein product: CASSLIAGGDTQYF.

The rearrangement uses TRBV5-1 and TRBJ1-1; 7 nucleotides align to TRBD1. V was pared by 4 bases and J by 1 base, with 4 bases of the junction left unmatched. The germline V gene has CDR1 SGHRS and CDR2 YFSETQ. The CDR3 contains 14 residues. The CDR3 region is CASSEQGPNTEAFF. In DNA, the CDR3 is TGCGCCAGCAGCGAACAGGGGCCGAACACTGAAGCTTTCTTT.

The genes are TRBV19 and TRBJ2-3, with D maybe TRBD2 (5 bases). The germline V gene encodes CDR1 LNHDA and CDR2 SQIVND (reference sequence). The V end lost 6 bases, the J end lost 6 bases, and 16 bases lay between the germline ends. The CDR3 runs to 14 residues. CDR3 loop: CASRSGWGPDTQYF. The CDR3 DNA reads as TGTGCCAGTAGATCGGGGTGGGGTCCCGATACGCAGTATTTT.

The chain uses TRBV7-9 and TRBJ2-1, with 7 bases aligning to TRBD2. CDR1 SEHNR and CDR2 FQNEAQ come from the germline V gene (reference sequence). The V and J ends lost 5 bases and 0 bases, in that order; junction bases with no gene match: 10. The CDR3 totals 17 residues. CDR3 DNA: TGTGCCAGCAGCCCCGCGGGAGCTCAAAGCTCCTACAATGAGCAGTTCTTC. Its protein is CASSPAGAQSSYNEQFF.